Given below is one T cell receptor beta chain in context. No antigen is known for it. PCR employed 60 Vbeta and 13 Jbeta primers. The table came from immunoSEQ multiplex PCR; TCRdb's copy has only in-frame clones and leaves some out. The sample includes roughly 110,000 clones, 82% of them seen just once. This specimen belongs to a study of cytomegalovirus exposure and HLA in healthy donors. CDR3 length: 15 amino acids. Germline trimming cut 4 bases from V and 4 bases from J; bases unmatched to any gene: 5. Germline CDR1 and CDR2: MRHNA and SNTAGT. Overall study findings and caveats: In the analysis, some V segments, TRBV6-2 and TRBV6-3 included, were excluded as indistinguishable. The authors later linked a missense DCLRE1C variant to TCR beta V- and J-gene trimming. In an earlier analysis, most TCR beta V segments were productive about 87% or about 30% of the time. The study designated 164 TCR beta chains cytomegalovirus-associated.

The receptor's source is a man aged 25 to 40 in good health and CMV-seropositive. The specimen was PBMCs. The rearrangement uses TRBV6-4 and TRBJ2-1; 9 bases are shared with TRBD2. CDR3 residues: CASSVLAGRYNEQFF. The CDR3 DNA sequence: TGTGCCAGCAGTGTCCTAGCGGGGCGTTACAATGAGCAGTTCTTC.